This TCR beta chain was observed in a study of cytomegalovirus exposure and HLA in healthy donors. Germline lookup yields CDR1 LGHNA and CDR2 YSLEER. The length of the CDR3 is 16 residues. V was clipped by 2 bases and J by 5 bases, with 16 bases between them. Study observations and caveats: HLA alleles were associated with fewer than 20,000 TCR beta sequences in a later analysis at 0.05 false discovery rate. Sequencing artifact likely explains a cluster of highly shared sequence variants.

This PCR relied on a set of 60 Vbeta primers and 13 Jbeta primers. TCRdb's copy holds only in-frame clones and misses some; the assay was immunoSEQ multiplex PCR. Among roughly 160,000 clones listed, over 70% were seen once. For this clone: Its matching antigen is unknown.

The TCR sequence derives from a man between 18 and 29 years old in good health and CMV-seropositive. Sample: PBMCs. The gene calls are TRBV4-3 and TRBJ1-5, with D perhaps matching TRBD1 (6 bases). The CDR3 nucleotides read TGCGCCAGCAGCCAAACCAGGGGAAGGCAGGATCAGCCCCAGCATTTT. Translating gives CASSQTRGRQDQPQHF.